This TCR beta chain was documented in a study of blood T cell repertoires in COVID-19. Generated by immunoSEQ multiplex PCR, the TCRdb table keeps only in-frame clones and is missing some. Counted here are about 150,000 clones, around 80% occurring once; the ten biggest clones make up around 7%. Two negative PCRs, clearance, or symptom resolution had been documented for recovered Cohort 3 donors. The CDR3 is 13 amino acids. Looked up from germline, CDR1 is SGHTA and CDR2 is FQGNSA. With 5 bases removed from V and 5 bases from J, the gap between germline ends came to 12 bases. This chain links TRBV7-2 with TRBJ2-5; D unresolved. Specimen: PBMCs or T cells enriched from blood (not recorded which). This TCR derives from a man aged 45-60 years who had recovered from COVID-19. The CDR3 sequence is CASSNDLRETQYF. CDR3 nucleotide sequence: TGTGCCAGCAGCAACGATCTCAGGGAGACCCAGTACTTC.